These 23 T cell receptor beta chains came from one sample sequenced in a study of CD8 T cells in ankylosing spondylitis. Regarding the study as a whole: A TCR beta motif made of eight highly homologous variants seemed typical of ankylosing spondylitis blood.

TCRdb re-analysed the 5' RACE reads in MiXCR, keeping a single row per CDR3 protein. This table has fewer than 550,000 distinct CDR3 sequences, approximately 5% appearing once. These receptors' targets are unknown. What was sequenced was blood, either unsorted or a sorted T cell fraction (not recorded which). The receptors come from a male donor with ankylosing spondylitis.

In this sample, this clonotype turned up many times. V usage is TRBV6-2 or TRBV6-3 and J usage is TRBJ1-5; 7 bases fit TRBD1. Germline loops: CDR1 MNHEY, CDR2 SVGEGT. This CDR3 region has 14 residues. J lost 6 bases, V lost 6 bases, and 8 bases had no gene match. The CDR3 DNA follows: TGTGCCAGCAGGAACAGGGGTTTGGGTCAGCCCCAGCATTTT. Protein: CASRNRGLGQPQHF.

This clonotype occurred many times. V gene TRBV24-1 combines with J gene TRBJ2-7, with 8 bases aligning to TRBD1. Losses at the gene ends were 10 bases for V and 6 bases for J; bases not matched to a gene: 4. CDR3 length: 11 residues. Germline V CDR1 and CDR2: KGHDR, SFDVKD. The CDR3 DNA sequence: TGTGCCACTGAACAGGGGGGCGAGCAGTACTTC. The encoded protein is CATEQGGEQYF.

This clonotype occurred many times. This rearrangement joins TRBV15 to TRBJ2-1; 7 bases line up with TRBD2. The CDR3 runs to 16 residues. Trimming removed 4 bases from V and 3 bases from J; junction bases left unmatched: 9. Germline assignment: CDR1 LNHNV and CDR2 YYDKDF (reference sequence). The CDR3 DNA is TGTGCCACCAGCACAGACGAGCGGGGAATCTACAATGAGCAGTTCTTC. Its translation is CATSTDERGIYNEQFF.

A few counts support this clonotype. A read error may be the cause here, since a much bigger clone is one base away. The chain combines TRBV20-1 with TRBJ2-1, with D unresolved. This CDR3 comprises 13 residues. CDR1 DFQATT and CDR2 SNEGSKA come from the germline V gene (reference sequence). The CDR3 bases are TGCACTGCTAGTAGGCGGAGATACAATGAGCAGTTCTTC. Translating it yields CTASRRRYNEQFF.

This clonotype has ten or more counts. The chain's CDR3 is CASSLASGETYEQYF. The CDR3 coding sequence is TGTGCCAGCAGCTTGGCTAGCGGTGAGACGTACGAGCAGTACTTC. The J gene is TRBJ2-7, the V gene TRBV5-6, with 7 bases lining up with TRBD2. The J segment lost 4 bases and the V segment lost 0 bases, leaving 7 bases of the junction unmatched. The CDR3 is made up of 15 amino acids. Germline V gives CDR1 SGHDT, CDR2 YYEEEE.

The table lists this clonotype with a few counts. V is TRBV5-5 and J is TRBJ1-1; D unresolved. V lost 2 bases to trimming and J lost 3 bases, with 11 bases between them. The CDR3 sequence is 14 residues long. The V gene's germline CDR1 is SGHKS and CDR2 YYEKEE (reference sequence). The CDR3 DNA sequence: TGTGCCAGCAGCTTTTGGAGGGAACACACTGAAGCTTTCTTT. This translates into CASSFWREHTEAFF.

This chain connects TRBV6-1 to TRBJ2-1, with TRBD2 matching over 8 bases. Germline trimming cut 8 bases from V and 0 bases from J; bases unmatched to any gene: 12. The CDR3 has 17 amino acids. CDR1 is MNHNS and CDR2 is SASEGT in the germline V gene. The CDR3 sequence is CASWALAASRSYNEQFF. The DNA for the CDR3 is TGTGCCAGCTGGGCACTAGCGGCCTCCCGCTCCTACAATGAGCAGTTCTTC.

This clonotype was seen many times. The V call is TRBV7-2, the J call TRBJ2-5; unclear D gene. Trimming removed 2 bases from V and 6 bases from J, with 22 bases in between. Germline V gene data show CDR1 as SGHTA and CDR2 as FQGNSA. The CDR3 consists of 17 residues. CDR3 nucleotide sequence: TGTGCCAGCAGCTTAACTTCTAGATGGGTCCAAGGTCAGACCCAGTACTTC. Its protein is CASSLTSRWVQGQTQYF.

This clonotype was seen repeatedly, ten times or more. V gene TRBV20-1 combines with J gene TRBJ1-2; TRBD1 agrees at 7 bases. The CDR3 has 15 residues. Germline CDR1 DFQATT, CDR2 SNEGSKA (reference sequence). The V segment lost 3 bases and the J segment 3 bases; nucleotides outside the gene matches: 10. CDR3 in DNA: TGCAGTGCTAGCGACCCTGACAGGGTAGACTATGGCTACACCTTC. It yields the protein CSASDPDRVDYGYTF.

In the case of this clonotype: A read error may be the cause here, since a much bigger clone is one base away. V usage is TRBV6-1 and J usage is TRBJ2-2; D unclear. CDR1 is MNHNS, CDR2 SASEGT, per germline. This CDR3 region has 13 residues. CDR3 loop: CTSTQSRPGELFF. The CDR3 DNA reads TGTACCAGCACCCAGTCGAGGCCCGGGGAGCTGTTTTTT.

This clonotype has a handful of counts. The chain couples TRBV24-1 to TRBJ2-5, with 9 bases identical to TRBD2. Germline V gene sequence: CDR1 KGHDR, CDR2 SFDVKD. The CDR3 covers 16 residues. V trimming: 3 bases; J trimming: 5 bases; junction bases outside the gene matches: 9. CDR3 protein: CATSDAIAGERETQYF. In nucleotides, the CDR3 is TGTGCCACCAGTGATGCCATAGCGGGAGAACGGGAGACCCAGTACTTC.

This clonotype was observed many times. The J gene is TRBJ2-1, the V gene TRBV10-1; D perhaps matches TRBD2 (6 bases). The germline V and J ends were trimmed by 5 bases and 4 bases, with 18 bases remaining between them. The germline CDR1 and CDR2 sequences are WNHNN and SYGVQD (reference sequence). This CDR3 is built from 16 residues. The CDR3 region is CASSYSGVGGYNEQFF. The CDR3 DNA is TGCGCCAGCAGTTACAGTGGGGTAGGAGGGTACAATGAGCAGTTCTTC.

Of note for this clonotype: A much larger clonotype is one base distant, so this may be a read error. This CDR3 reads CSSSLKVGELFF. CDR3 nucleotides: TGTTCCAGCAGTTTAAAGGTCGGGGAGCTGTTTTTT. The V gene is TRBV28, the J gene TRBJ2-2; unclear D gene. This CDR3 comprises 12 residues. The germline gives CDR1 MDHEN, CDR2 SYDVKM.

This clonotype has at least ten counts. This chain links TRBV6-1 with TRBJ2-7; D uncertain. Trimming removed 7 bases at V and 0 bases at J, with 10 bases between. The CDR3 covers 13 residues. From germline, CDR1 is MNHNS and CDR2 SASEGT. Written as DNA, the CDR3 is TGTGCCAGCACCCCGACCTTCTCCTACGAGCAGTACTTC. Translation gives CASTPTFSYEQYF.

The CDR3 spells CAINGPLTGDEQYF. The DNA for the CDR3 is TGTGCCATCAATGGGCCCCTAACAGGGGACGAGCAGTACTTC. The V and J genes are TRBV10-3 and TRBJ2-7, with 7 bases aligning to TRBD1. Germline V gene sequence: CDR1 ENHRY, CDR2 SYGVKD. Trimming at V came to 7 bases and at J to 5 bases, leaving 11 bases not matched to a gene. The CDR3 consists of 14 residues.

The sample holds many counts of this clonotype. The rearrangement uses TRBV7-3 and TRBJ1-2, with D possibly TRBD1 on 5 matching bases. Trimming shortened V by 4 bases and J by 4 bases, and 22 bases separated the two germline ends. This CDR3 contains 17 residues. Germline values: CDR1 SGHTA, CDR2 FQGTGA. CDR3 DNA: TGTGCCAGCAGCTCAAACCAGCAGATGGGGGTGGCCTATGGCTACACCTTC. It specifies CASSSNQQMGVAYGYTF.

This clonotype was seen repeatedly, ten times or more. This chain joins TRBV20-1 and TRBJ2-1; perhaps D is TRBD1 or TRBD2 (5 bases each). With 1 base removed from V and 6 bases from J, the gap between germline ends came to 28 bases. Per the germline V gene, CDR1 is DFQATT and CDR2 is SNEGSKA (reference sequence). The CDR3 consists of 19 residues. The CDR3 nucleotides are TGCAGTGCTAGAGGTCAAACCGGGACCCCTGGGATGAGTCCCAATGAGCAGTTCTTC. Protein sequence: CSARGQTGTPGMSPNEQFF.

Many counts were recorded for this clonotype. V is TRBV7-6 and J is TRBJ2-1; 11 bases map to TRBD2. V lost 1 base to trimming and J lost 5 bases; unmatched junction nucleotides: 4. The CDR3 sequence is 16 residues long. CDR1 is SGHVS and CDR2 is FNYEAQ in the germline V gene. The CDR3 coding sequence is TGTGCCAGCAGCTTAGGACTAGCGGGGAGAAACAATGAGCAGTTCTTC. It translates to CASSLGLAGRNNEQFF.

This clonotype has at least ten counts. The genes are TRBV7-2 and TRBJ2-7; D uncertain. The CDR3 spans 14 residues. The germline CDR1 and CDR2 sequences are SGHTA and FQGNSA. V shed 5 bases and J shed 6 bases, with 17 bases lying between them. The CDR3 sequence is CASSPTRWAPEQYF. DNA of the CDR3: TGTGCCAGCAGCCCAACCCGATGGGCCCCCGAGCAGTACTTC.

This clonotype was seen many times. V is TRBV20-1 and J is TRBJ1-1; D call uncertain. CDR3 size: 15 residues. CDR1 is DFQATT, CDR2 SNEGSKA, per germline (reference sequence). The V and J ends lost 2 bases and 5 bases respectively, with 18 bases between them. In nucleotides, the CDR3 is TGCAGTGCTAGATCGGGCCCGGGGAAGAGGACTGAAGCTTTCTTT. Translating it yields CSARSGPGKRTEAFF.

This clonotype was detected a few times. The chain is built from TRBV7-6 and TRBJ2-3, with 8 bases identical to TRBD1. CDR1 is SGHVS and CDR2 is FNYEAQ in the germline V gene. CDR3 length equals 15 residues. CDR3: CATTRFRGPADTQYF. CDR3 sequence (DNA): TGTGCAACCACCCGGTTCAGGGGGCCTGCAGATACGCAGTATTTT.

This clonotype was observed many times. This chain connects TRBV9 to TRBJ2-7, with 8 positions matching TRBD2. This CDR3 contains 14 residues. The germline V gene encodes CDR1 SGDLS and CDR2 YYNGEE. The ends lost 2 bases at V and 3 bases at J; junction bases unmatched: 4. CDR3 region: CASSVASGYYEQYF. CDR3 DNA: TGTGCCAGCAGCGTCGCTAGCGGGTACTACGAGCAGTACTTC.

This clonotype was detected ten times or more. V gene TRBV4-1 combines with J gene TRBJ1-5; no definite D call. The CDR3 spans 14 residues. The V gene lost 1 base and the J gene lost 3 bases, with 7 bases spanning the gap. Germline V gives CDR1 MGHRA, CDR2 YSYEKL. The CDR3 is CASSQGGTNQPQHF. In DNA form, the CDR3 reads TGCGCCAGCAGCCAAGGAGGTACCAATCAGCCCCAGCATTTT.